This T cell receptor (beta chain) was identified during a study of shared clonotypes between healthy human individuals. Study observations and caveats: The authors sampled blood alone, and tissue repertoires likely differ.

Sequencing used immunoSEQ multiplex PCR; TCRdb keeps in-frame clones, though not all of them. The repertoire consists of about 1,900,000 clones, with less than 95% occurring once and the leading ten covering roughly 1%. The CDR3 consists of 11 residues. CDR1 and CDR2 from the germline V gene are SNHLY and FYNNEI. V gave up 5 bases and J gave up 6 bases, with 5 bases separating them. Positively selected for CCR7, the CD45RO-negative cells used as naive CD8 cells excluded terminally differentiated effector memory CD45RA+ cells. Caucasian adults residing in Nashville, Tennessee made up all the donors. Comment on this clone: Its antigen is not known.

The sequenced sample was naive CD8+ T cells sorted from blood. This receptor was taken from a man younger than 35 in good health. The V call is TRBV2, the J call TRBJ2-1; tentative D call: TRBD2 (5 bases). The CDR3 protein is CASSRGNEQFF. CDR3 in DNA: TGTGCCAGCAGTCGGGGCAATGAGCAGTTCTTC.